This record covers a single T cell receptor beta chain. What antigen it recognizes has not been identified. No per-base quality is available; no much larger clone lies one base away. Healthy HIV-negative adults with no recently reported acute infections or vaccinations were included as donors. Every donor was a Caucasian adult residing in Nashville, Tennessee, USA. CD4+ T cells were enriched through magnetic negative selection, after which naive cells were positively selected on CD45RA and the remaining negative fraction served as the memory subset. Blood was obtained by leukapheresis, after which PBMCs were separated by Ficoll-Histopaque density gradient centrifugation and cryopreserved in liquid nitrogen vapor phase. Analytical flow cytometry was used to check the purity and quantity of every magnetically sorted T cell population. Genomic DNA was isolated from each sorted fraction and quantified by UV absorbance on a Nanodrop 2000c.

The data were taken from a study of shared clonotypes between healthy human individuals (TCRdb year 2020). Turning to the overall study: The cohort comprised a couple of women and three men aged 18 to 49 years. Each donor's leukapheresis produced roughly between roughly 0.85 and 10 billion PBMCs. Libraries were prepared and TCR repertoires were sequenced by different laboratories using diverse techniques, in order to increase sequencing depth and limit assay-specific biases. For each donor, CD4 naive and CD4 memory were each run on three plates, CD8 naive on two plates, and CD8 memory on one plate. To estimate repertoire size and how much clonotypes are shared between individuals, the study performed deep sequencing of blood TCR repertoires from a handful of healthy adults.

Using the deep immunoSEQ assay, multiplex PCR amplified TCR CDR3 regions from genomic DNA. Extracted genomic DNA from each cell subset was distributed evenly across all wells of several immunoSEQ 96-well plates, and each plate was treated as a replicate. For sorted subsets, each replicate PCR was loaded with about 0.2 ug genomic DNA, equivalent to about 30,000 T cell genomes. Purified libraries were quantified with a Qubit 3.0 fluorometer, sized on a Bioanalyzer 2100, and re-quantified with the KAPA Library Quantification kit. Each immunoSEQ 96-well plate was sequenced on its own single-read 150-cycle Illumina NextSeq 550 flow cell. The paper's data handling went like this. Because only junctional sequences without quality scores were contained in the immunoSEQ output, filtering matching that applied to full-length reads could not be performed. Sequences were annotated with PyIR, a Python wrapper for IgBLAST v1.9, and V/J genes and CDR3 were assigned using IMGT germline references. Reads were filtered out if the reads had weak V/J assignments (E-value above 1e-6), no CDR3, stop codons, out-of-frame junctions, or ambiguous translated residues. A V3J clonotype was defined by an identical inferred V gene, J gene, and CDR3 amino acid sequence. To compute the percentage overlap between repertoires, the number of shared unique clonotypes was divided by the size of the smaller repertoire. Three approaches were used to assess repertoire richness: RTK rarefaction, the Chao1 estimator, and Recon v2.1 estimates of unobserved clonotypes. OLGA was used to compute generation probabilities for all TCRbeta clonotypes that the gDNA method yielded from a few donors. TCRdb took over this immuneACCESS table, retaining in-frame rearrangements with V and J assigned. Such tables are incomplete; in checked studies, under half of the missing clones stem from an unresolved V gene, and the remainder is unexplained. The V and J calls and clone size were taken over from that table, and D and trimming were inferred from the DNA. A total of millions of clones appear in this sample, around 94% of them only once. Together, the top ten hold over 0.12% of the sample.

Broad study findings and their caveats: Pairwise subsampling indicated that sequencing depth was expected to affect the degree of clonotype sharing among donors. Because the study included a small number of donors, the genetic and exposure-history diversity represented was limited. Estimated clonotype richness was generally larger for naive than for memory subsets. Incomplete sequencing was indicated by rarefaction of sorted-subset datasets, despite the large sequencing depth. Compared with non-shared clonotypes, the clonotypes found in all four sorted-subset donors had higher generation probabilities. Across a few donors, about 5.2% of naive CD4, approximately 3.6% of naive CD8, under 2.5% of memory CD4, and roughly 0.41% of memory CD8 clonotypes were shared. Sampling was restricted to blood, and TCR repertoires in tissue are likely to differ from TCR repertoires in blood.

The CDR3, from cysteine to phenylalanine, totals 11 residues. Of all the DNA, just the CDR3 is kept, 33 bases in frame from base 1. Per the germline V gene, MNHEY is the CDR1 and SVGAGI is the CDR2. Cut back by 0 bases and 10 bases, the V and J ends lie 7 bases apart. The sequence was collected from a man between 18 and 35 years old in good health. The sample was naive CD4+ T cells sorted from blood. The label giving this sample's cell subset or site can be read as: CD45RA+ positively selected. The chain uses TRBV6-5 and TRBJ2-7, with a weak D call of TRBD1 (6 bases match). The sequenced DNA is TGTGCCAGCAGTTACTCGGGACATCAGTACTTC. Translated, this is CASSYSGHQYF.